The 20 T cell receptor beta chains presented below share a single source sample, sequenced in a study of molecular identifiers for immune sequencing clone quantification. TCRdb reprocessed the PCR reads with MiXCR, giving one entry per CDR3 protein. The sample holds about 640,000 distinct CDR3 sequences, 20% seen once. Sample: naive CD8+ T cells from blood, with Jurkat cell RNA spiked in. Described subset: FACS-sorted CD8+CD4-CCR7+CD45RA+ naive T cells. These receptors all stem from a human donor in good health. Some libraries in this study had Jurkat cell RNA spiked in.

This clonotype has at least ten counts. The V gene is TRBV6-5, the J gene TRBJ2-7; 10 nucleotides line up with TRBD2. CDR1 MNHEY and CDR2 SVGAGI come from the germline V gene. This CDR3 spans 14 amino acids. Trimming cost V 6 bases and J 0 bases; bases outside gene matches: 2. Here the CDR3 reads CASRIAGGSYEQYF. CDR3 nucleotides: TGTGCCAGCAGAATAGCGGGGGGCTCCTACGAGCAGTACTTC.

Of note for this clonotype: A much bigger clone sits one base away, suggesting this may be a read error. CDR3: CAGSSRQGYTEAFF. In nucleotides, the CDR3 is TGTGCCGGCAGCTCCCGGCAGGGTTACACTGAAGCTTTCTTT. The chain is built from TRBV7-9 and TRBJ1-1, with a weak D call TRBD1 (5 bases). The CDR3 sequence is 14 residues long. CDR1 and CDR2 from the germline V gene are SEHNR and FQNEAQ (reference sequence).

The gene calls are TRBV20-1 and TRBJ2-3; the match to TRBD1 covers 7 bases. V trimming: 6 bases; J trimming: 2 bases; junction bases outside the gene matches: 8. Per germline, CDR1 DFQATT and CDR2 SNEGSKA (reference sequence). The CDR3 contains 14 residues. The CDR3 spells CSARQGPITDTQYF. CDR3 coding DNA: TGCAGTGCCCGACAGGGCCCAATCACAGATACGCAGTATTTT.

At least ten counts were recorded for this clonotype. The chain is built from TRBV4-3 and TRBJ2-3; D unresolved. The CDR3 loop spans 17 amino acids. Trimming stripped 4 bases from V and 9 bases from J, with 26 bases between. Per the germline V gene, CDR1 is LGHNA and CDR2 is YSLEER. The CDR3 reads CASSLFPPPNGVRTQYF. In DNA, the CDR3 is TGCGCCAGCAGCCTTTTTCCCCCGCCCAATGGGGTTCGGACGCAGTATTTT.

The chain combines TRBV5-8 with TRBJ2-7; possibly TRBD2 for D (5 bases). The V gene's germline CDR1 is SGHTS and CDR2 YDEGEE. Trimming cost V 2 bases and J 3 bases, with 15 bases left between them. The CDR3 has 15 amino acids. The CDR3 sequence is CASSFWVSGFYEQYF. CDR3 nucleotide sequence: TGTGCCAGCAGCTTCTGGGTGTCGGGGTTCTACGAGCAGTACTTC.

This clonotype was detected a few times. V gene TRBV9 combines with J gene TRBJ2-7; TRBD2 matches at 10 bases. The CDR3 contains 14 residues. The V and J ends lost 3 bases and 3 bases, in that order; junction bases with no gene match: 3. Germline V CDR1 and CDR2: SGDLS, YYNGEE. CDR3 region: CASSASGSYYEQYF. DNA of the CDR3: TGTGCCAGCAGCGCTAGCGGGAGCTACTACGAGCAGTACTTC.

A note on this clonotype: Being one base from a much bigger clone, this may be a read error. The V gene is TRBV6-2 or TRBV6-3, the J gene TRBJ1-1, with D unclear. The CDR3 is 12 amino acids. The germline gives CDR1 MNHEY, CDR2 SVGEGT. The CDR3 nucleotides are TGTGCCAGCAGGATATTGAACACTGGAGCTTTCTTT. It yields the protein CASRILNTGAFF.

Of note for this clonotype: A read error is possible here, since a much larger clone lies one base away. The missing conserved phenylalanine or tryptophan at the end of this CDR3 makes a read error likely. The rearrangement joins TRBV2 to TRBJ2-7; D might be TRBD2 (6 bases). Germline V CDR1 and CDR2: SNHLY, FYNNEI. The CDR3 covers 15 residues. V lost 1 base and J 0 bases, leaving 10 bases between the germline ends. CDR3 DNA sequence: TGTGCCAGCAGTGAAGTGGCGGGATTCTCCTACGAGCAGTACTCC. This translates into CASSEVAGFSYEQYS.

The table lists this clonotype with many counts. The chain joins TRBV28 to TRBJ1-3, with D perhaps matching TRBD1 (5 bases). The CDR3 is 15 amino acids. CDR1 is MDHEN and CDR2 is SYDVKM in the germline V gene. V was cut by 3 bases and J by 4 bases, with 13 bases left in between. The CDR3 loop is CASSFGGTSGNTIYF. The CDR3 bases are TGTGCCAGCAGTTTCGGGGGTACGTCAGGAAACACCATATATTTT. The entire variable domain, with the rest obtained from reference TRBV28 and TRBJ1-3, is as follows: DVKVTQSSRYLVKRTGEKVFLECVQDMDHENMFWYRQDPGLGLRLIYFSYDVKMKEKGDIPEGYSVSREKKERFSLILESASTNQTSMYLCASSFGGTSGNTIYFGEGSWLTVV.

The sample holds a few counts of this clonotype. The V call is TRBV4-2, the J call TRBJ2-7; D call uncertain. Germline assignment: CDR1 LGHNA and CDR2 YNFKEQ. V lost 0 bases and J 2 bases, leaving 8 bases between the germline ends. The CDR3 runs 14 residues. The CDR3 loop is CASSQEPGPYEQYF. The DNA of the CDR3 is TGTGCCAGCAGCCAAGAACCAGGTCCCTACGAGCAGTACTTC.

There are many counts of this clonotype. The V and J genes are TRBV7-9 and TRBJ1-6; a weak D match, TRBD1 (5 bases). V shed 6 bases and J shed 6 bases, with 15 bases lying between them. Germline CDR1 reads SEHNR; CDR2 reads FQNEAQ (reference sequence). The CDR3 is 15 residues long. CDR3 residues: CASRLPGRVNSPLHF. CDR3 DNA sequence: TGTGCCAGCAGGCTTCCGGGCAGGGTTAATTCACCCCTCCACTTT.

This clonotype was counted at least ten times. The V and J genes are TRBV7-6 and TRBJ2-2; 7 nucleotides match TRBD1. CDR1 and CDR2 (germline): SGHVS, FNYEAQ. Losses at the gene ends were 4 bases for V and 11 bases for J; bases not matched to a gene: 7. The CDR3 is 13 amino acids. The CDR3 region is CASSSPDRAELFF. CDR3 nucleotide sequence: TGTGCCAGCAGCTCCCCCGACAGGGCTGAGCTGTTTTTT.

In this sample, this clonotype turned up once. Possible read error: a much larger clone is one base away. CDR3 amino acids: CASSWGGGPYNSPLHF. CDR3 in DNA: TGTGCCAGCAGCTGGGGGGGGGGACCCTATAATTCACCCCTCCACTTT. The rearrangement joins TRBV7-2 to TRBJ1-6; TRBD1 is a possible D gene (5 bases). The CDR3 spans 16 residues. The V end was cut by 4 bases, the J end by 2 bases, with 12 bases between. Germline V gene data show CDR1 as SGHTA and CDR2 as FQGNSA.

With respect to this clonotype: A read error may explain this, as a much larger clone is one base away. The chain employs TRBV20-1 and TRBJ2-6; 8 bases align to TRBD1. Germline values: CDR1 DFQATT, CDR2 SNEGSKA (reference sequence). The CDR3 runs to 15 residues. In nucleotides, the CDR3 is TGCAGTGCTAGGGGCAGGGGGCCTGGGGCCAACGTCCGGACTTTC. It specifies CSARGRGPGANVRTF.

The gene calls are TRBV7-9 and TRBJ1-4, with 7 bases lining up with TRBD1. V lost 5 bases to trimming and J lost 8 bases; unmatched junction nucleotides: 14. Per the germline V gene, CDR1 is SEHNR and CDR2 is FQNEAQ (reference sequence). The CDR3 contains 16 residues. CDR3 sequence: CASSGLQTGWGEKLFF. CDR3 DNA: TGTGCCAGCAGCGGACTCCAGACAGGGTGGGGAGAAAAACTGTTTTTT.

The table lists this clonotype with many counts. The CDR3: CSARARYGELFF. In nucleotides, the CDR3 is TGCAGTGCTAGAGCAAGATACGGGGAGCTGTTTTTT. The chain employs TRBV20-1 and TRBJ2-2, with unresolved D. Looked up from germline, CDR1 is DFQATT and CDR2 is SNEGSKA (reference sequence). CDR3 size: 12 residues. Trimming removed 1 base at V and 7 bases at J, with 7 bases between.

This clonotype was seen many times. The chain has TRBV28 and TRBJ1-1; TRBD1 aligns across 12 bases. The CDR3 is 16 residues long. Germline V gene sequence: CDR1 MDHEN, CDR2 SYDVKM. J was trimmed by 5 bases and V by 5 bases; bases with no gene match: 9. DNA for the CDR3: TGTGCCAGCAGTGGGATGGGACAGGGGGCTTGGACTGAAGCTTTCTTT. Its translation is CASSGMGQGAWTEAFF.

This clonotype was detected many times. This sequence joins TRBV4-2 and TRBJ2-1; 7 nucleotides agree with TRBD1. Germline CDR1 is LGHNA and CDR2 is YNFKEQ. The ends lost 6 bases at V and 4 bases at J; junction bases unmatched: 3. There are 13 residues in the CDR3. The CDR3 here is CASRHRGYNEQFF. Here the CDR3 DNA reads TGTGCCAGCAGGCACAGGGGTTACAATGAGCAGTTCTTC.

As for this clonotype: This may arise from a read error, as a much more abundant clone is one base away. The CDR3 nucleotides are TGTGCCAGCAGCCTAATCCAGGGGTCCTACGAGCGGTACTTC. As protein: CASSLIQGSYERYF. The rearrangement links TRBV14 to TRBJ2-7; D may be TRBD1 (6 bases). The germline V gene encodes CDR1 SGHDN and CDR2 FVKESK. The CDR3 totals 14 residues.

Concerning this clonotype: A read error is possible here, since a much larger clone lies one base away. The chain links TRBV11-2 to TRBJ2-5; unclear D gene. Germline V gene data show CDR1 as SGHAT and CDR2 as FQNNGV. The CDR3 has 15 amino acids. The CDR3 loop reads CAGSYYMAPQETQYF. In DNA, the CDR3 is TGTGCCGGCAGCTACTACATGGCCCCCCAAGAGACCCAGTACTTC.